Listed below are T cell receptor beta chains from one sample, sequenced in a study of OX40 agonist ivuxolimab in advanced cancers. Some clones are missing from TCRdb's copy, which holds only in-frame ones; the method was immunoSEQ multiplex PCR. The sample has tens of thousands of clones; roughly four fifths are singletons. The starting material was CD4+ or CD8+ T cells sorted from blood, obtained in a trial of the OX40 agonist ivuxolimab. The receptors come from an adult with an advanced solid tumor such as melanoma, head and neck, liver or kidney cancer. The CDR3 runs from the conserved cysteine through the conserved F or W. The D gene is left open where the match is weak. Only some rows state a clone size, as once, few, many or a class for expanded clones.

D: -
V: TRBV5-4
size: -
J: TRBJ2-5
DNA: TGTGCCAGCAGCTTGGACAGGGCAGAGACCCAGTACTTC
CDR3: CASSLDRAETQYF

D: TRBD2
V: TRBV9
size: -
J: TRBJ2-3
DNA: TGTGCCAGCAGCGTATCGGTCGGGGGGGCGGCGGGGCATACGCAGTATTTT
CDR3: CASSVSVGGAAGHTQYF

D: TRBD1
V: TRBV7-8
size: few
J: TRBJ1-2
DNA: TGTGCCAGCAGCTTAGAGGGAACAGGGGGCGATGGCTACACCTTC
CDR3: CASSLEGTGGDGYTF

D: TRBD1
V: TRBV2
size: few
J: TRBJ1-5
DNA: TGTGCCAGCAGTGGACAGGGAGTTCAGGCCCAGCATTTT
CDR3: CASSGQGVQAQHF

D: -
V: TRBV9
size: -
J: TRBJ2-5
DNA: TGTGCCAGCAGCGTAGGGATGCAGGGCGGGGAGACCCAGTACTTC
CDR3: CASSVGMQGGETQYF

D: -
V: TRBV10-3
size: -
J: TRBJ2-2
DNA: TGTGCCAGCTTGTGGGAAGAGGAGCTGTTTTTT
CDR3: CASLWEEELFF

D: TRBD1
V: TRBV11-2
size: -
J: TRBJ1-6
DNA: TGTGCCAGCAGCTTGGGACAGCTTAATTCACCCCTCCACTTT
CDR3: CASSLGQLNSPLHF

D: TRBD2
V: TRBV4-1
size: few
J: TRBJ2-3
DNA: TGCGCCAGCAGCCAAGACTTAAGCGGGGGCCGTCGCACAGATACGCAGTATTTT
CDR3: CASSQDLSGGRRTDTQYF

D: -
V: TRBV5-6
size: -
J: TRBJ2-1
DNA: TGTGCCAGCAGCCCTAGATACAATGAGCAGTTCTTC
CDR3: CASSPRYNEQFF

D: -
V: TRBV28
size: -
J: TRBJ1-3
DNA: TGTGCCAGCAGTCCCCTACGGGGCTCTGGAAACACCATATATTTT
CDR3: CASSPLRGSGNTIYF

D: TRBD2
V: TRBV9
size: -
J: TRBJ2-7
DNA: TGTGCCAGCAGTCGTACGTCCAGCGGGGGCTCCCTCTACGAGCAGTACTTC
CDR3: CASSRTSSGGSLYEQYF

D: TRBD2
V: TRBV6-5
size: -
J: TRBJ2-3
DNA: TGTGCCAGCAGTTACGGCGGGGGAGGTACGCAGTATTTT
CDR3: CASSYGGGGTQYF

D: -
V: TRBV4-2
size: -
J: TRBJ1-1
DNA: TGTGCCAGCAGCCAAGAGCGAGGCACTGAAGCTTTCTTT
CDR3: CASSQERGTEAFF

D: TRBD2
V: TRBV7-2
size: -
J: TRBJ2-1
DNA: TGTGCCAGCAGCCGTGGAACTAGCGGGGCGGGCAATGAGCAGTTCTTC
CDR3: CASSRGTSGAGNEQFF

D: -
V: TRBV5-1
size: -
J: TRBJ2-5
DNA: TGCGCCAGCAGCCCCCTAGGGGAGACCCAGTACTTC
CDR3: CASSPLGETQYF

D: TRBD1
V: TRBV12-5
size: few
J: TRBJ2-1
DNA: TGTGCTAGTGGTTTAAGCCCCCCCGGGACAGGGGCCTACAATGAGCAGTTCTTC
CDR3: CASGLSPPGTGAYNEQFF

D: TRBD2
V: TRBV5-1
size: -
J: TRBJ2-2
DNA: TGCGCCAGCAGCTCCGGACTAGCGGGGGGTTTCGGGGAGCTGTTTTTT
CDR3: CASSSGLAGGFGELFF

D: -
V: TRBV7-9
size: few
J: TRBJ1-1
DNA: TGTGCCAGCAGCTTAGAAGGTTTCTGGGGGCTTGGAGACACTGAAGCTTTCTTT
CDR3: CASSLEGFWGLGDTEAFF

D: TRBD1
V: TRBV14
size: few
J: TRBJ2-5
DNA: TGTGCCAGCAGCCAACGACAACCGGGACAGGAAGAGACCCAGTACTTC
CDR3: CASSQRQPGQEETQYF

D: TRBD1
V: TRBV19
size: -
J: TRBJ1-2
DNA: TGTGCCAGTAGTATACAGGGGGATGACTATGGCTACACCTTC
CDR3: CASSIQGDDYGYTF

D: -
V: TRBV4-1
size: -
J: TRBJ1-5
DNA: TGCGCCAGCAGCCAAGAAGTTAGCAATCAGCCCCAGCATTTT
CDR3: CASSQEVSNQPQHF

D: -
V: TRBV6-6
size: -
J: TRBJ2-6
DNA: TGTGCCAGCAGTTTAGCCTCTGGGGCCAACGTCCTGACTTTC
CDR3: CASSLASGANVLTF

D: TRBD1
V: TRBV6-5
size: -
J: TRBJ1-1
DNA: TGTGCCAGCAGTTACTCCACCTCGGAGGGGGCGCGATGGGCTTTCTTT
CDR3: CASSYSTSEGARWAFF

D: TRBD1
V: TRBV30
size: -
J: TRBJ2-2
DNA: TGTGCCTGGAGAAAGGGGGGACAGGGGTGCGGGGAGCTGTTTTTT
CDR3: CAWRKGGQGCGELFF

D: -
V: TRBV5-4
size: once
J: TRBJ1-1
DNA: TGTGCCAGCAGCCCCGAGGGGGGGCTCGAGGCTTTCTTT
CDR3: CASSPEGGLEAFF

D: TRBD1
V: TRBV18
size: -
J: TRBJ1-1
DNA: TGTGCCAGCTCACTGGATAACAGGGGGCTCTTACGGCCTGAAGCTTTCTTT
CDR3: CASSLDNRGLLRPEAFF

D: -
V: TRBV19
size: -
J: TRBJ2-2
DNA: TGTGCCAGTAGTATAGGGGGAGCCGGGGAGCTGTTTTTT
CDR3: CASSIGGAGELFF

D: TRBD1
V: TRBV6-6
size: -
J: TRBJ2-3
DNA: TGTGCCAGCAAGAAGGGACAGAACACAGATACGCAGTATTTT
CDR3: CASKKGQNTDTQYF

D: TRBD2
V: TRBV5-1
size: -
J: TRBJ2-5
DNA: TGCGCCAGCAGCTTAGTAGCGGGGGGAGGAGAGACCCAGTACTTC
CDR3: CASSLVAGGGETQYF

D: -
V: TRBV9
size: -
J: TRBJ1-2
DNA: TGTGCCAGCAGCGCTCTCGTGGGGAACTATGGCTACACCTTC
CDR3: CASSALVGNYGYTF

D: -
V: TRBV23-1
size: -
J: TRBJ2-1
DNA: TGCGCCAGCAGTCTGGGGGGTGCGAATGAGCAGTTCTTC
CDR3: CASSLGGANEQFF

D: TRBD1
V: TRBV10-3
size: -
J: TRBJ1-6
DNA: TGTGCCATCAGTGAGTCCTCAGGGGGCGATTATAATTCACCCCTCCACTTT
CDR3: CAISESSGGDYNSPLHF

D: -
V: TRBV4-3
size: -
J: TRBJ2-7
DNA: TGCGCCAGCAGCCAAGATCGCCAGGGTGGCTACGAGCAGTACTTC
CDR3: CASSQDRQGGYEQYF

D: -
V: TRBV2
size: -
J: TRBJ1-1
DNA: TGTGCCAGCGAGGCGGAGACAGGCTCGAACACTGAAGCTTTCTTT
CDR3: CASEAETGSNTEAFF

D: -
V: TRBV5-6
size: -
J: TRBJ2-1
DNA: TGTGCCAGCAATCCCGACGGTAGCTCCTACAATGAGCAGTTCTTC
CDR3: CASNPDGSSYNEQFF

D: -
V: TRBV5-6
size: -
J: TRBJ2-3
DNA: TGTGCCAGCAGCTTGGCGGGACACCGCACAGATACGCAGTATTTT
CDR3: CASSLAGHRTDTQYF

D: TRBD1
V: TRBV2
size: -
J: TRBJ2-2
DNA: TGTGCCAGCGGGTCCAGGGGGAGCGCCGGGGAGCTGTTTTTT
CDR3: CASGSRGSAGELFF

D: -
V: TRBV12-2
size: -
J: TRBJ2-7
DNA: TGTGCAAGTCGCTTAACCCTGGGCCTTCCCTACGAGCAGTACTTC
CDR3: CASRLTLGLPYEQYF

D: -
V: TRBV7-3
size: -
J: TRBJ2-1
DNA: TGTGCCAGCAGCTTATATGGGGATGGAGACAATGAGCAGTTCTTC
CDR3: CASSLYGDGDNEQFF

D: TRBD1
V: TRBV14
size: -
J: TRBJ1-3
DNA: TGTGCCAGCAGCGTCGACAGGGGTGAAGGAAACACCATATATTTT
CDR3: CASSVDRGEGNTIYF

D: -
V: TRBV7-2
size: -
J: TRBJ2-3
DNA: TGTGCCAGCAGCTTAGACAGTGATTACACAGATACGCAGTATTTT
CDR3: CASSLDSDYTDTQYF

D: TRBD2
V: TRBV4-1
size: -
J: TRBJ2-3
DNA: TGCGCCAGCAGCCAAGGCCTAGCGGGGGGGCAGACAGATACGCAGTATTTT
CDR3: CASSQGLAGGQTDTQYF

D: -
V: TRBV29-1
size: -
J: TRBJ2-7
DNA: TGCAGCGTTGTCCCAGTCTTGGGGGCCTACGAGCAGTACTTC
CDR3: CSVVPVLGAYEQYF

D: -
V: TRBV23-1
size: once
J: TRBJ1-6
DNA: TGCGCCAGCAGTCAATCGGGGCCACGGAGGAGCTCCTATAATTCACCCCTCCACTTT
CDR3: CASSQSGPRRSSYNSPLHF

D: TRBD1
V: TRBV30
size: -
J: TRBJ2-3
DNA: TGTGCCCTTCAGACAGGGGGCCACACAGATACGCAGTATTTT
CDR3: CALQTGGHTDTQYF

D: -
V: TRBV14
size: -
J: TRBJ1-1
DNA: TGTGCCAGCAGCCGGGGGGTGAACACTGAAGCTTTCTTT
CDR3: CASSRGVNTEAFF

D: TRBD1
V: TRBV5-4
size: -
J: TRBJ2-5
DNA: TGTGCCAGCAGTCCCAACCAGGGGGCAGAGACCCAGTACTTC
CDR3: CASSPNQGAETQYF

D: -
V: TRBV19
size: -
J: TRBJ1-1
DNA: TGTGCCAGTAGTATAGAGGCTGGACAGCAAGCTTTCTTT
CDR3: CASSIEAGQQAFF

D: -
V: TRBV5-8
size: -
J: TRBJ2-4
DNA: TGTGCCAGCAGCCCGAGACTGGGGATAAACATTCAGTACTTC
CDR3: CASSPRLGINIQYF

D: -
V: TRBV11-1
size: -
J: TRBJ2-5
DNA: TGTGCCAGCAGCTTAGAGGCCATGAGGAACCAAGAGACCCAGTACTTC
CDR3: CASSLEAMRNQETQYF

D: -
V: TRBV14
size: once
J: TRBJ1-4
DNA: TGTGCCAGCAGCCAAGACGAACACAGGGCGATTAATGAAAAACTGTTTTTT
CDR3: CASSQDEHRAINEKLFF

D: -
V: TRBV7-8
size: -
J: TRBJ2-5
DNA: TGTGCCAGCAGCTTACCCCCCCAAGAGACCCAGTACTTC
CDR3: CASSLPPQETQYF

D: -
V: TRBV23-1
size: few
J: TRBJ1-2
DNA: TGCGCCAGCAGTCAAGAATCACCGGGGATGGGAGTCTATGGCTACACCTTC
CDR3: CASSQESPGMGVYGYTF

D: -
V: TRBV4-3
size: -
J: TRBJ1-5
DNA: TGCGCCAGCAGCCAAGACCAAACGGGCAATCAGCCCCAGCATTTT
CDR3: CASSQDQTGNQPQHF